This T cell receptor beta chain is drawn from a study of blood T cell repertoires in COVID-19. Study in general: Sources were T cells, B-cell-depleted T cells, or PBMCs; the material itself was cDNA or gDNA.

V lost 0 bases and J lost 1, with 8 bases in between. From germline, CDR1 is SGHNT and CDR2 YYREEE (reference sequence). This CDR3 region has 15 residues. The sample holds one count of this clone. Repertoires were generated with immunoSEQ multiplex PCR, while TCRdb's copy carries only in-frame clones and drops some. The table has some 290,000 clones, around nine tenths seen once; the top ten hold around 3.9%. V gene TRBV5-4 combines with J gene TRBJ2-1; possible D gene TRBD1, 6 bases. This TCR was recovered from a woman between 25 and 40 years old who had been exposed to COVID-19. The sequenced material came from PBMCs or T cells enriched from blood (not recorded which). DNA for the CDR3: TGTGCCAGCAGCTTGGGACAGGATTCCTACAATGAGCAGTTCTTC. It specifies CASSLGQDSYNEQFF.